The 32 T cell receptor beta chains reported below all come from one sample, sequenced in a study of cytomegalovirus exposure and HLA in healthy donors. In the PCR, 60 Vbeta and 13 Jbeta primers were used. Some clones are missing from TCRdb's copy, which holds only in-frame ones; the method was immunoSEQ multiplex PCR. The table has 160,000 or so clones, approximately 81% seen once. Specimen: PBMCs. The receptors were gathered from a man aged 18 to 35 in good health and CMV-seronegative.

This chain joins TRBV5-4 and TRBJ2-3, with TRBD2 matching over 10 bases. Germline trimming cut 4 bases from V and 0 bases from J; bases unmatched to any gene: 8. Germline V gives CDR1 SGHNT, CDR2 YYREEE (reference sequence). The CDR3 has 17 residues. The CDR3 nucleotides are TGTGCCAGCAGCACCGGGACTAGCGCATCTAGCACAGATACGCAGTATTTT. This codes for CASSTGTSASSTDTQYF. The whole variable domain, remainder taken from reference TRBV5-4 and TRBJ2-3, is ETGVTQSPTHLIKTRGQQVTLRCSSQSGHNTVSWYQQALGQGPQFIFQYYREEENGRGNFPPRFSGLQFPNYSSELNVNALELDDSALYLCASSTGTSASSTDTQYFGPGTRLTVL.

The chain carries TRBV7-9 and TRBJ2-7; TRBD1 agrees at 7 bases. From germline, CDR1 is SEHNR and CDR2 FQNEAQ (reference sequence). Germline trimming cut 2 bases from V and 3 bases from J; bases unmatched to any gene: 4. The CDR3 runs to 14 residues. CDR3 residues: CASSLLPGGYEQYF. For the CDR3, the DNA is TGTGCCAGCAGCTTACTCCCAGGGGGCTACGAGCAGTACTTC.

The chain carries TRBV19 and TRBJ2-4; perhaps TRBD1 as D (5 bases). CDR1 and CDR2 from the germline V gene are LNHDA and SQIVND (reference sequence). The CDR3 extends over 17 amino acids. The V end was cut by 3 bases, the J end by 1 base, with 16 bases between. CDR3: CASSIVLQGSAKNIQYF. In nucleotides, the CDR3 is TGTGCCAGTAGTATTGTGCTCCAGGGAAGTGCCAAAAACATTCAGTACTTC.

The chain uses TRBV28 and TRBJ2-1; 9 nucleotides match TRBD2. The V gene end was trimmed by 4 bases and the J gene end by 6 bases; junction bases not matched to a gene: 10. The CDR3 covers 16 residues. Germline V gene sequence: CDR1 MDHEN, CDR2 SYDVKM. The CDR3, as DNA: TGTGCCAGCAGTTCCCCGGGACTAGCAAGGGGCAATGAGCAGTTCTTC. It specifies CASSSPGLARGNEQFF. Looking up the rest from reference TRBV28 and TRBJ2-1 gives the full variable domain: DVKVTQSSRYLVKRTGEKVFLECVQDMDHENMFWYRQDPGLGLRLIYFSYDVKMKEKGDIPEGYSVSREKKERFSLILESASTNQTSMYLCASSSPGLARGNEQFFGPGTRLTVL.

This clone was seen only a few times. The CDR3 DNA is TGTGCCATCAGCGAGGGACAGGGGTCCTACAATGAGCAGTTCTTC. Translating it yields CAISEGQGSYNEQFF. J is TRBJ2-1 and V is TRBV10-3, with 10 bases identical to TRBD1. In germline, CDR1 is ENHRY, CDR2 SYGVKD. J gave up 1 base and V 6 bases, and 3 bases lay outside the gene matches. The CDR3 runs 15 residues.

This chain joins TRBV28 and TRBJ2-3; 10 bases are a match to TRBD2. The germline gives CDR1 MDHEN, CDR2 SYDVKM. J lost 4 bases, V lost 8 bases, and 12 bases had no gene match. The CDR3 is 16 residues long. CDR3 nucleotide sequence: TGTGCCAGCCGATGGCGGCTAGCGGGGGCCCCAGATACGCAGTATTTT. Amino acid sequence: CASRWRLAGAPDTQYF.

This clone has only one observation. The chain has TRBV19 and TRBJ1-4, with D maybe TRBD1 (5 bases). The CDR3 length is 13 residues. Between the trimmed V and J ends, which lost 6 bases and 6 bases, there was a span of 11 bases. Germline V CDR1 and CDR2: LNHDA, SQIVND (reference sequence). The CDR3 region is CASRRDGDEKLFF. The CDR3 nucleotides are TGTGCCAGTAGGCGGGACGGGGATGAAAAACTGTTTTTT.

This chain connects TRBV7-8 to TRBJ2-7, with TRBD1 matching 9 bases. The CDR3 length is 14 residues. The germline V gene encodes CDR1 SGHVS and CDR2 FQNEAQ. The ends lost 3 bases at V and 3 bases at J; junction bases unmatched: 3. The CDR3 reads CASSFRTGDYEQYF. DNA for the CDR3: TGTGCCAGCAGCTTTCGGACAGGGGACTACGAGCAGTACTTC.

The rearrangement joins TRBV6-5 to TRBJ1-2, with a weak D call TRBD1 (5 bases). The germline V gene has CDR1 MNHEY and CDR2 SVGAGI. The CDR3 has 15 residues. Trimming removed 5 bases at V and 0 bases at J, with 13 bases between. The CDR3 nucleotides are TGTGCCAGCAGTAAAAGACAGTTAGCTAACTATGGCTACACCTTC. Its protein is CASSKRQLANYGYTF.

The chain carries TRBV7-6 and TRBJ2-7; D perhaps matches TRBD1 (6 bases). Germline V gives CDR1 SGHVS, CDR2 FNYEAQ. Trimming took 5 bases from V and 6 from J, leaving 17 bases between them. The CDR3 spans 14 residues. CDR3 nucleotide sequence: TGTGCCAGCAGCCCGAGAGCGACAGGAGGCGAGCAGTACTTC. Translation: CASSPRATGGEQYF.

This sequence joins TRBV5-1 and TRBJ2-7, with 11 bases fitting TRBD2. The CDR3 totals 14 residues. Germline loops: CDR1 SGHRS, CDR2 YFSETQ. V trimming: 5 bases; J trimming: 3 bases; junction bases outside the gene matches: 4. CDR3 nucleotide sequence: TGCGCCAGCAGGCCCACTAGCGGGAGCTACGAGCAGTACTTC. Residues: CASRPTSGSYEQYF.

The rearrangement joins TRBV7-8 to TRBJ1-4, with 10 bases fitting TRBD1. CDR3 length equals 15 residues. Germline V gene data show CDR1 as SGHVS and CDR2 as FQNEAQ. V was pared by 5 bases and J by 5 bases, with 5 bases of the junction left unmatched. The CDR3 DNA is TGTGCCAGCAGCCTGTCGACAGGGGGCAATGAAAAACTGTTTTTT. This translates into CASSLSTGGNEKLFF.

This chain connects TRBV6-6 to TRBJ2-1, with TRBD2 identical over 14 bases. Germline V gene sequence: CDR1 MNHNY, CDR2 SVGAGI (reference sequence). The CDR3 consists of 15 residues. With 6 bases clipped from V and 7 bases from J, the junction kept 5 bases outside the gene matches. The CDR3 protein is CASRTSGGAQNEQFF. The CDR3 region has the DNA TGTGCCAGCAGGACTAGCGGGGGGGCCCAAAATGAGCAGTTCTTC.

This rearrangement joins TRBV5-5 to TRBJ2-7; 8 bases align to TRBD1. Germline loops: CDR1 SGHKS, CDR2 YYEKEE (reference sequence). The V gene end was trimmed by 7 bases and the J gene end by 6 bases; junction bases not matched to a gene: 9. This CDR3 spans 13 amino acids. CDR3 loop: CASGTGGKSEQYF. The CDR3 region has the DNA TGTGCCAGCGGCACAGGGGGGAAGTCCGAGCAGTACTTC.

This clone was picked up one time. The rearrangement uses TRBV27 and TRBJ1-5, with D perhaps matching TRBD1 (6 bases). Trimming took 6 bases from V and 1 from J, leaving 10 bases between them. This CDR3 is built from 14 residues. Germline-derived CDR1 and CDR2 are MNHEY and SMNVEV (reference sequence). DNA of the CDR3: TGTGCCAGCAGGGGGGGGGCAAGCAATCAGCCCCAGCATTTT. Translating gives CASRGGASNQPQHF.

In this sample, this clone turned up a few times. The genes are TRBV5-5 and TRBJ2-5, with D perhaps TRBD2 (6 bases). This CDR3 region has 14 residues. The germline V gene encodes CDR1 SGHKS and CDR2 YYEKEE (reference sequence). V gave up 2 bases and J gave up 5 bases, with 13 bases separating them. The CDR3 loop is CASSLIGGDETQYF. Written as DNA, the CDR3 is TGTGCCAGCAGCTTAATCGGGGGTGACGAGACCCAGTACTTC.

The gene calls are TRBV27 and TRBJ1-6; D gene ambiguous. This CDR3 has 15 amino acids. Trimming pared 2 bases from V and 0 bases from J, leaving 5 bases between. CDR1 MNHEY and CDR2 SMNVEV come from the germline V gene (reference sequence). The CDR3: CASSLGSSYNSPLHF. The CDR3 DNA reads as TGTGCCAGCAGTTTAGGGAGCTCCTATAATTCACCCCTCCACTTT.

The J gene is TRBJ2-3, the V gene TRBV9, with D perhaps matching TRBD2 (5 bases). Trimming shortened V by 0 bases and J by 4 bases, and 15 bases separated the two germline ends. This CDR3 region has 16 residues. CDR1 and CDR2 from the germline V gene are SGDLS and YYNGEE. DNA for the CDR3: TGTGCCAGCAGCGTAGGAGGGAGAGGATTTGCAGATACGCAGTATTTT. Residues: CASSVGGRGFADTQYF.

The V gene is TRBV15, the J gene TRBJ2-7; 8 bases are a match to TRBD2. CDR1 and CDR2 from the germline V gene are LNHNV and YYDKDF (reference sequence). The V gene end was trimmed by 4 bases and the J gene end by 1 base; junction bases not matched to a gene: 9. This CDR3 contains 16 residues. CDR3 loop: CATSTWASGLSYEQYF. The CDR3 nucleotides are TGTGCCACCAGCACTTGGGCTAGCGGGCTGTCCTACGAGCAGTACTTC.

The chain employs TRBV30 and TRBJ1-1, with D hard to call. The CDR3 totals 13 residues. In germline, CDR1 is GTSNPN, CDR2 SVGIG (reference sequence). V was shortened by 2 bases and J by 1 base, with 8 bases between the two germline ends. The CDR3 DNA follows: TGTGCCTGGAGTTCCCGGGGGAACACTGAAGCTTTCTTT. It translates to CAWSSRGNTEAFF.

Written as DNA, the CDR3 is TGTGCCAGCAGTGAAGTTTGGACAGTTAGGCCTGGAAACACCATATATTTT. Protein product: CASSEVWTVRPGNTIYF. The chain uses TRBV6-1 and TRBJ1-3; perhaps TRBD1 as D (6 bases). The germline CDR1 and CDR2 sequences are MNHNS and SASEGT. V was cut by 1 base and J by 2 bases, with 15 bases left in between. The CDR3 is 17 residues long.

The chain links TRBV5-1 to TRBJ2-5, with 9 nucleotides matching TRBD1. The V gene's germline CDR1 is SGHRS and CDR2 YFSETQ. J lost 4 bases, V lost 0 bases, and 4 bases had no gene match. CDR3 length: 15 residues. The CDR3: CASSLETGGGETQYF. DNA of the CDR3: TGCGCCAGCAGCTTGGAGACAGGGGGTGGAGAGACCCAGTACTTC. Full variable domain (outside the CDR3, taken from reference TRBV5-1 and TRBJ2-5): KAGVTQTPRYLIKTRGQQVTLSCSPISGHRSVSWYQQTPGQGLQFLFEYFSETQRNKGNFPGRFSGRQFSNSRSEMNVSTLELGDSALYLCASSLETGGGETQYFGPGTRLLVL.

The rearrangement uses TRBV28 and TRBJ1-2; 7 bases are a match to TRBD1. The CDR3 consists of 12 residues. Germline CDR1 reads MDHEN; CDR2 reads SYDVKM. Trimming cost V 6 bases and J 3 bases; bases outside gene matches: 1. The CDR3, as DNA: TGTGCCAGCAGCACAGGGGACTATGGCTACACCTTC. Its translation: CASSTGDYGYTF.

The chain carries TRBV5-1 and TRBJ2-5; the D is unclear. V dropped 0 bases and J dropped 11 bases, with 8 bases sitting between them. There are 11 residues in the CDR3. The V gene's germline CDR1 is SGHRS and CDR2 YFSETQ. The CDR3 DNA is TGCGCCAGCAGCTTGGGACTCCAGCAGTACTTC. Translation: CASSLGLQQYF.

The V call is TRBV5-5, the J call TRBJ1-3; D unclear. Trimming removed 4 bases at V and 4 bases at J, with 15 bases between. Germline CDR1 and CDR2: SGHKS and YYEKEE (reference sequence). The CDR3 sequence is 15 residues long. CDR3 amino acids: CASSASGQRGNTIYF. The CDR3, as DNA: TGTGCCAGCAGCGCCTCGGGTCAACGGGGAAACACCATATATTTT.

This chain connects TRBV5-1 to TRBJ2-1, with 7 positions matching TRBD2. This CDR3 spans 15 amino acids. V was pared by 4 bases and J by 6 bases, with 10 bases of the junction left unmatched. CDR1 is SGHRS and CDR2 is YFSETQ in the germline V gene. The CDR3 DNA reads TGCGCCAGCAGCATAACAGCGGGAAGGGCCAATGAGCAGTTCTTC. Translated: CASSITAGRANEQFF. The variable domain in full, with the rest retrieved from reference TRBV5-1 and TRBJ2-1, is KAGVTQTPRYLIKTRGQQVTLSCSPISGHRSVSWYQQTPGQGLQFLFEYFSETQRNKGNFPGRFSGRQFSNSRSEMNVSTLELGDSALYLCASSITAGRANEQFFGPGTRLTVL.

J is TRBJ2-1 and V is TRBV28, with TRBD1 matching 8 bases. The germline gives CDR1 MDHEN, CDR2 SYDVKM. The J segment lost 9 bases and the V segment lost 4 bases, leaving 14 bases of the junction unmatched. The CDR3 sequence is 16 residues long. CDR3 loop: CASSSAGTGSSIEQFF. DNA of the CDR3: TGTGCCAGCAGTTCGGCCGGGACAGGCTCCAGTATTGAGCAGTTCTTC.

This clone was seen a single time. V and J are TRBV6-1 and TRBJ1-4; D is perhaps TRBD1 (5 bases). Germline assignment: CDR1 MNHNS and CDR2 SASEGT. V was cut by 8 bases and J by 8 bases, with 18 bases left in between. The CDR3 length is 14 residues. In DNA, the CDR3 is TGTGCCAGCCGACTCCAGGGTATAGAAGAAAAACTGTTTTTT. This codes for CASRLQGIEEKLFF.

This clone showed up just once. CDR3 DNA sequence: TGCGCCAGCAGCTTCGGACAGGGGGGGTTGGCTGAAGCTTTCTTT. Protein: CASSFGQGGLAEAFF. The gene calls are TRBV5-1 and TRBJ1-1; 10 bases agree with TRBD1. J lost 6 bases, V lost 2 bases, and 7 bases had no gene match. CDR1 and CDR2 (germline): SGHRS, YFSETQ. The CDR3 covers 15 residues.

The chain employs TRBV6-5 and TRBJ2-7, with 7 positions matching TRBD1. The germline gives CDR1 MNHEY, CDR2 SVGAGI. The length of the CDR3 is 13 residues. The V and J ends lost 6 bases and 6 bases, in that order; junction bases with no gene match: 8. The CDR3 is CASSSYRGREQYF. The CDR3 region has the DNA TGTGCCAGCAGCTCGTACAGGGGTCGCGAGCAGTACTTC.

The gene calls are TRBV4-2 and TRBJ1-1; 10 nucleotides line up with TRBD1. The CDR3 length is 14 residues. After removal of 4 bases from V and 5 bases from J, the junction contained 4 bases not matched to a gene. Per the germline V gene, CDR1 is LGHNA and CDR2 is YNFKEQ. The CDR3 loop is CASSPGTGDTEAFF. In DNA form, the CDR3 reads TGTGCCAGCAGCCCCGGGACAGGGGATACTGAAGCTTTCTTT.

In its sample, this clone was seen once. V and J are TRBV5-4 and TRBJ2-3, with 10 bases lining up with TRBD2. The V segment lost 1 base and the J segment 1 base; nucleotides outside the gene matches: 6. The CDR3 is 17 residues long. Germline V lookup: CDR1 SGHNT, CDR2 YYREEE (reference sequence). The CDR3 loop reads CASSLPSGRFGTDTQYF. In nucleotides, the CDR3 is TGTGCCAGCAGCTTGCCTAGCGGGAGATTTGGCACAGATACGCAGTATTTT.